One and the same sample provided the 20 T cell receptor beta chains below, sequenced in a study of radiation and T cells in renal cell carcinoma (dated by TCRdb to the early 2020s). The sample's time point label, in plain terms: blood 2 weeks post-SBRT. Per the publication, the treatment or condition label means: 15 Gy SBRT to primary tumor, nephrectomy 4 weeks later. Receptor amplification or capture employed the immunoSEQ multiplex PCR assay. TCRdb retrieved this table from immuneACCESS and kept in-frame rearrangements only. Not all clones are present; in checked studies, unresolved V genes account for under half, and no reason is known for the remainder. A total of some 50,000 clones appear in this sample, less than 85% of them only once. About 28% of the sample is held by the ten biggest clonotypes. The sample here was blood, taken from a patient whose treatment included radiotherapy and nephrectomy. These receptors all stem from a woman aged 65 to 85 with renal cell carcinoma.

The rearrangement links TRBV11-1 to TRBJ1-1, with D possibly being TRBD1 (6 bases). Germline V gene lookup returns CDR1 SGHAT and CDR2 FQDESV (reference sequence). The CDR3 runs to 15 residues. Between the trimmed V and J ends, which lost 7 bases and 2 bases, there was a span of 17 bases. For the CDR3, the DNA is TGTGCCAGCACCGGGGGGGCAAGCCGAAACACTGAAGCTTTCTTT. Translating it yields CASTGGASRNTEAFF.

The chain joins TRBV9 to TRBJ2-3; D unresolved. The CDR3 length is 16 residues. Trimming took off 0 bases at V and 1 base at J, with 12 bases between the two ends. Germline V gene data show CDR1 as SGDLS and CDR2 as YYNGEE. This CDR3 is CASSVGVGGGTDTQYF. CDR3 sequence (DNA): TGTGCCAGCAGCGTAGGGGTCGGCGGAGGCACAGATACGCAGTATTTT.

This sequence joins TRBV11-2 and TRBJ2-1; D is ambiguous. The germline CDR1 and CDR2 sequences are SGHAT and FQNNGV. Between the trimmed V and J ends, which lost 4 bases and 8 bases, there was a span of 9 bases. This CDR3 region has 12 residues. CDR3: CASSSTRYEQFF. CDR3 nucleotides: TGTGCCAGCAGCTCCACTCGATATGAGCAGTTCTTC. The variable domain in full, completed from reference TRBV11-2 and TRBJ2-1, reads EAGVAQSPRYKIIEKRQSVAFWCNPISGHATLYWYQQILGQGPKLLIQFQNNGVVDDSQLPKDRFSAERLKGVDSTLKIQPAKLEDSAVYLCASSSTRYEQFFGPGTRLTVL.

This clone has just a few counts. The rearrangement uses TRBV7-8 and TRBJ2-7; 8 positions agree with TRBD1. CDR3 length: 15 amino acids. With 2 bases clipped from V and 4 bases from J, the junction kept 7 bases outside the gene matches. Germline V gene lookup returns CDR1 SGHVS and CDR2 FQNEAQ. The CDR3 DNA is TGTGCCAGCAGCTTACCCCGGACAGGGCAATACGAGCAGTACTTC. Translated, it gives CASSLPRTGQYEQYF. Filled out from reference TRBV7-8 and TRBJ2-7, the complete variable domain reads GAGVSQSPRYKVAKRGQDVALRCDPISGHVSLFWYQQALGQGPEFLTYFQNEAQLDKSGLPSDRFFAERPEGSVSTLKIQRTQQEDSAVYLCASSLPRTGQYEQYFGPGTRLTVT.

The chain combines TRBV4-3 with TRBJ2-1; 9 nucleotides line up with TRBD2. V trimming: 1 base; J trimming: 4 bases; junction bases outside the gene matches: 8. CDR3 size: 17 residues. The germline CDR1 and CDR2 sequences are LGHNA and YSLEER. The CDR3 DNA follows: TGCGCCAGCAGCCAAGTTTATCAGCGGGAGGTTTACAATGAGCAGTTCTTC. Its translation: CASSQVYQREVYNEQFF.

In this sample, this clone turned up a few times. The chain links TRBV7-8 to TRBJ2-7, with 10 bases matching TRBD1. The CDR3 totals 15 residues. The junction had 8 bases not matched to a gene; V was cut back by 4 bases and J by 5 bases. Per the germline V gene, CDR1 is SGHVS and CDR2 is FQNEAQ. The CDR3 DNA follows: TGTGCCAGCAGCTACCCGGGACAGGGGAACAACGAGCAGTACTTC. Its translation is CASSYPGQGNNEQYF.

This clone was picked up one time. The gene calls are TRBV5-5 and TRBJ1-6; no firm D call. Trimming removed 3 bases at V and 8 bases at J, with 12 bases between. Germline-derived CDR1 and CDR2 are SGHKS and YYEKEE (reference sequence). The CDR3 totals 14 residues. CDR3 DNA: TGTGCCAGCAGCTACCGGGTCTTAGATTCACCCCTCCACTTT. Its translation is CASSYRVLDSPLHF.

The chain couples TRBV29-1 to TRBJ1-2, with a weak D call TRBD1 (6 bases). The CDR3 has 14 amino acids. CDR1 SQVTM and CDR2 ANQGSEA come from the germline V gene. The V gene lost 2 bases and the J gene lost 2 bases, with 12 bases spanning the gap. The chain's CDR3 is CSVERGARNYGYTF. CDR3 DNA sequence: TGCAGCGTTGAACGGGGGGCGCGAAACTATGGCTACACCTTC. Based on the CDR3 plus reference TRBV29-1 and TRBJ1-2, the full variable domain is SAVISQKPSRDICQRGTSLTIQCQVDSQVTMMFWYRQQPGQSLTLIATANQGSEATYESGFVIDKFPISRPNLTFSTLTVSNMSPEDSSIYLCSVERGARNYGYTFGSGTRLTVV.

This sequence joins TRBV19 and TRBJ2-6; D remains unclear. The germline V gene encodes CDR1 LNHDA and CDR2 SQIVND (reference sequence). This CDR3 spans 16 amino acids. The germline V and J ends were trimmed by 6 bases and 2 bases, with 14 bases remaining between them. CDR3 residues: CASSLMLGTGANVLTF. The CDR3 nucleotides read TGTGCCAGTAGCTTAATGCTGGGGACTGGGGCCAACGTCCTGACTTTC.

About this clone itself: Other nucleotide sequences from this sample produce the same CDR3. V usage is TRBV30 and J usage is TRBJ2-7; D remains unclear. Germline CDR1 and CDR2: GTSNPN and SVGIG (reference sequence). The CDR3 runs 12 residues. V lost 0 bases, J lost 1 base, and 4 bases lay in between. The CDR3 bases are TGTGCCTGGAGTGTCGGATCCTACGAGCAGTACTTC. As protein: CAWSVGSYEQYF.

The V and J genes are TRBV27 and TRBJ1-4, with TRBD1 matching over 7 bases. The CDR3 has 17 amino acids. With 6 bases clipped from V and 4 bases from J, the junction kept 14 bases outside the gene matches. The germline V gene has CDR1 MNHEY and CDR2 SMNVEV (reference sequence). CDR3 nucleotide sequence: TGTGCCAGCAGCCCAGACGCAGGGGGAAGGGATAATGAAAAACTGTTTTTT. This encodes CASSPDAGGRDNEKLFF.

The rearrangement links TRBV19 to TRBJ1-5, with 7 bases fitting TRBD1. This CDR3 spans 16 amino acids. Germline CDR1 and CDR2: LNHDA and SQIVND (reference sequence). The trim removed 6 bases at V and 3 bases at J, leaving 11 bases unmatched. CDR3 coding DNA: TGTGCCAGTAGCCCCCCACAGGGGTCACACAATCAGCCCCAGCATTTT. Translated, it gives CASSPPQGSHNQPQHF.

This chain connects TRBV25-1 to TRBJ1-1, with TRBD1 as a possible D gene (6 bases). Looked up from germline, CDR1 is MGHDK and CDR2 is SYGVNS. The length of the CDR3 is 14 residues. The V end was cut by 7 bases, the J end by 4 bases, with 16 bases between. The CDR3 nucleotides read TGTGCCAGCAAAGAACAGGGTTCGAGCACTGAAGCTTTCTTT. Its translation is CASKEQGSSTEAFF. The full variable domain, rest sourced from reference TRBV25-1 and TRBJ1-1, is EADIYQTPRYLVIGTGKKITLECSQTMGHDKMYWYQQDPGMELHLIHYSYGVNSTEKGDLSSESTVSRIRTEHFPLTLESARPSHTSQYLCASKEQGSSTEAFFGQGTRLTVV.

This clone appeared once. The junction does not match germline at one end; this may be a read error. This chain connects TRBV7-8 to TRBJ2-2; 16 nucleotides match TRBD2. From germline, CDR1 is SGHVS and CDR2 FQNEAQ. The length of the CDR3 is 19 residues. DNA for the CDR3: TGTGCCAGCAGCCTAGCTCCGGGACTAGCGGGGGGGCACCAAGGGGAGCTGTTTTTT. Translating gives CASSLAPGLAGGHQGELFF.

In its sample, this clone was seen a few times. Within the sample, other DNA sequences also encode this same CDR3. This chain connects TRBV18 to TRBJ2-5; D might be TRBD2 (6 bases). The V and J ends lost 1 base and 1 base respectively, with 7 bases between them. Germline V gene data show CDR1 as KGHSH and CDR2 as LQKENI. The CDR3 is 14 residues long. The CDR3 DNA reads TGTGCCAGCTCACCACGGGGAGGCCAAGAGACCCAGTACTTC. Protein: CASSPRGGQETQYF.

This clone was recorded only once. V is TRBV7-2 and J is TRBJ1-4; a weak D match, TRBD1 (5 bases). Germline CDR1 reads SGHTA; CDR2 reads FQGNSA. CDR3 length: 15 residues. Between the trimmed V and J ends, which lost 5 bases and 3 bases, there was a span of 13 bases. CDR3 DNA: TGTGCCAGCAGCGCCCGATGGGGGGCTAATGAAAAACTGTTTTTT. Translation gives CASSARWGANEKLFF.

This CDR3 is CASTRDRGRTYEQYF. Here the CDR3 DNA reads TGTGCCAGCACACGGGACAGGGGGAGAACCTACGAGCAGTACTTC. This chain joins TRBV6-1 and TRBJ2-7; 11 positions match TRBD1. The ends lost 7 bases at V and 2 bases at J; junction bases unmatched: 7. CDR1 is MNHNS and CDR2 is SASEGT in the germline V gene. The CDR3 totals 15 residues.

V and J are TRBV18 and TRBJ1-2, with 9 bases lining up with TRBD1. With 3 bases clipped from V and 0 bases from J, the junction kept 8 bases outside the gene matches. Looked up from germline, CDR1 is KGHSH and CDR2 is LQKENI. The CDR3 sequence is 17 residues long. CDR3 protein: CASSPGQGIGTNYGYTF. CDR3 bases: TGTGCCAGCTCACCTGGACAGGGGATAGGAACTAACTATGGCTACACCTTC.

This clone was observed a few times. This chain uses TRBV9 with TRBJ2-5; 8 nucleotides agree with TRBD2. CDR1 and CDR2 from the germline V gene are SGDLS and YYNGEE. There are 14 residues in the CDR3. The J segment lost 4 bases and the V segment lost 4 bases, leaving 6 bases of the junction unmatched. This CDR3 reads CASSPRLAGETQYF. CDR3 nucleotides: TGTGCCAGCAGCCCCCGGCTAGCGGGAGAGACCCAGTACTTC.

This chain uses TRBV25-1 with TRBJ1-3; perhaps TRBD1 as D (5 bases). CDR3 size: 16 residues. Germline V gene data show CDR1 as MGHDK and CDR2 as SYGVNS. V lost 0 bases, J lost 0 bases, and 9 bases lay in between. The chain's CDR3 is CASSEYRDLSGNTIYF. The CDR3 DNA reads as TGTGCCAGCAGTGAATACCGGGACCTCTCTGGAAACACCATATATTTT. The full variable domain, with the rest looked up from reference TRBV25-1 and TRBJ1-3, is EADIYQTPRYLVIGTGKKITLECSQTMGHDKMYWYQQDPGMELHLIHYSYGVNSTEKGDLSSESTVSRIRTEHFPLTLESARPSHTSQYLCASSEYRDLSGNTIYFGEGSWLTVV.